This TCR beta chain was profiled in a study of T cell responses to AZD1222 COVID-19 vaccine. Germline V CDR1 and CDR2: GTSNPN, SVGIG (reference sequence). The CDR3 is 17 amino acids. V was clipped by 3 bases and J by 9 bases; unmatched bases: 15. A note on this clone: Its cognate antigen is unknown.

The study pooled second doses at about 4 or about 12 weeks. Points from the study as a whole: Reportedly, nearly half the spike-specific TCRs target unmutated variant regions.

This table comes from immunoSEQ multiplex PCR, and its TCRdb copy is limited to in-frame clones, with some not included. Of roughly 150,000 clones listed, about 90% are singletons. This receptor was identified in an adult who received the AZD1222 COVID-19 vaccine. The chain is built from TRBV30 and TRBJ1-6; the match to TRBD1 covers 9 bases. The sequencing here drew on peripheral blood, taken 28 days after the second AZD1222 dose. The CDR3 region is CAWSGGDRVGLRSPLHF. CDR3 nucleotide sequence: TGTGCCTGGAGCGGAGGGGACAGGGTTGGACTCCGTTCACCCCTCCACTTT.